This entry lists 2 T cell receptor beta chains sequenced from one sample in a study of T cell responses to AZD1222 COVID-19 vaccine. Method: immunoSEQ multiplex PCR; TCRdb's copy keeps in-frame clones and lacks some. This sample has 140,000 or so clones, with around 88% found just once. The sample was peripheral blood, taken on day 0 of AZD1222 vaccination. The receptors were gathered from an adult in good health.

The chain couples TRBV19 to TRBJ2-3; 9 positions agree with TRBD2. Per the germline V gene, CDR1 is LNHDA and CDR2 is SQIVND (reference sequence). After removal of 7 bases from V and 2 bases from J, the junction contained 7 bases not matched to a gene. The CDR3 length is 15 residues. The CDR3 spells CASNPGTSHTDTQYF. In DNA, the CDR3 is TGTGCCAGTAATCCCGGGACTAGCCACACAGATACGCAGTATTTT. The full variable domain, its missing parts supplied by reference TRBV19 and TRBJ2-3, is DGGITQSPKYLFRKEGQNVTLSCEQNLNHDAMYWYRQDPGQGLRLIYYSQIVNDFQKGDIAEGYSVSREKKESFPLTVTSAQKNPTAFYLCASNPGTSHTDTQYFGPGTRLTVL.

V is TRBV5-1 and J is TRBJ1-1; D perhaps matches TRBD1 (6 bases). The V end lost 0 bases, the J end lost 4 bases, and 13 bases lay between the germline ends. Looked up from germline, CDR1 is SGHRS and CDR2 is YFSETQ. The CDR3 spans 15 residues. CDR3: CASSLGGQGFTEAFF. The CDR3 DNA sequence: TGCGCCAGCAGCTTGGGTGGGCAGGGGTTCACTGAAGCTTTCTTT.